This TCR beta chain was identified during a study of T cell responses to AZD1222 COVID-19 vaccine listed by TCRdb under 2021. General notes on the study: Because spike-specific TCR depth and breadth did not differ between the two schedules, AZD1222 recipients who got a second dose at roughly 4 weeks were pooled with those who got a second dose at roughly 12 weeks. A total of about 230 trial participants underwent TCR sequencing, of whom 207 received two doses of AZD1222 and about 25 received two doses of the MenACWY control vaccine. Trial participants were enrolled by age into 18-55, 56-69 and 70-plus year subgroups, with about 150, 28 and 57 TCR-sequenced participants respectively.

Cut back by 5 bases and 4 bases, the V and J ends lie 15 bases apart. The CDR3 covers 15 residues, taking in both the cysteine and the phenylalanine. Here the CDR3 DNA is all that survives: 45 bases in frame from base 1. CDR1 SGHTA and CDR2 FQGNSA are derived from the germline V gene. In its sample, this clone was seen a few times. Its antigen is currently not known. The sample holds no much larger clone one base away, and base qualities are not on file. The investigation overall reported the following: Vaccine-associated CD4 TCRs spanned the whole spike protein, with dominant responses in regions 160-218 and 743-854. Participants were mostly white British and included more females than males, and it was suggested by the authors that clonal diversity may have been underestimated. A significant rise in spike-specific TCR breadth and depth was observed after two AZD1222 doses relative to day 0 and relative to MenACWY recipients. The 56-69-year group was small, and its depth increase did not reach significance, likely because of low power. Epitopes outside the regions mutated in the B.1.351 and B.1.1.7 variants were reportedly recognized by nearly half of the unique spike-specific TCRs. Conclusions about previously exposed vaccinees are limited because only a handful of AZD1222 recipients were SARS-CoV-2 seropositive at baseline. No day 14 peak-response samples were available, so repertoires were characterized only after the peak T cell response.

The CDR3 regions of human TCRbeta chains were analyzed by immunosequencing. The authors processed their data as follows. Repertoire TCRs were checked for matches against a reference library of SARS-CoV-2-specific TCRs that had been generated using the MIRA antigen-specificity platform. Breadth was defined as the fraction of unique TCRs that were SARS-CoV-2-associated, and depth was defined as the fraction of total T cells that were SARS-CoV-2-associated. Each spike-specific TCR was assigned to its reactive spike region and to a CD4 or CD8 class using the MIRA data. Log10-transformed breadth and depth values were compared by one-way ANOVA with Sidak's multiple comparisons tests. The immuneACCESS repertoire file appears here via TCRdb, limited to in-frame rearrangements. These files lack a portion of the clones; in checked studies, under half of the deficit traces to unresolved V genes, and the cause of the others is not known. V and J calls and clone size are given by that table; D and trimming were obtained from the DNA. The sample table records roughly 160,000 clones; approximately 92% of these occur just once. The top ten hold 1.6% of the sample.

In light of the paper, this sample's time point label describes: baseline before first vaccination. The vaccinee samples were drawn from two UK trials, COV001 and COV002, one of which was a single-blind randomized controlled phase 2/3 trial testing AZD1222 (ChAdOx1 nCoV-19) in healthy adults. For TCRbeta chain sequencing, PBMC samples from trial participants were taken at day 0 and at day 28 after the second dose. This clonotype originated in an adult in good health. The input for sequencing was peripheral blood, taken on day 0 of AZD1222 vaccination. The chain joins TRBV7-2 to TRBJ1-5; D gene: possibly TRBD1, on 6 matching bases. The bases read TGTGCCAGCAGCCCTGGACAGCCAACTAATCAGCCCCAGCATTTT. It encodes CASSPGQPTNQPQHF.